The clone carrying this T cell receptor beta chain was detected ten times or more. The CDR3 end lies 3 residues beyond the end of the read and is filled in from the germline J gene. The CDR3 totals 13 residues. Trimming took off 3 bases at V and 4 bases at J, with 6 bases between the two ends. CDR1 and CDR2 from the germline V gene are MNHEY and SVGEGT. This record comes from a study of T cell clonality in common variable immunodeficiency. The method was immunoSEQ multiplex PCR; TCRdb's version includes in-frame clones alone and lacks a portion of them. The sample shows about 45,000 clones, none of them appearing just once.

This TCR derives from a person between 18 and 69 years old in good health. The rearrangement links TRBV6-2 or TRBV6-3 to TRBJ2-2; D uncertain. The sequenced material came from peripheral blood mononuclear cells. CDR3 residues: CASSYLPTGELFF. CDR3 bases read: TGTGCCAGCAGTTATCTCCCCACCGGGGAG.